This TCR beta chain is drawn from a study of radiation and T cells in renal cell carcinoma. The time point was: blood 4 weeks post-SBRT, at nephrectomy. The treatment denotes: 15 Gy SBRT to primary tumor, nephrectomy 4 weeks later. Nephrectomy followed 15 Gy stereotactic body radiation by 4 weeks. This renal cell carcinoma was of the clear cell type. CDR1 and CDR2 (germline): SGHRS, YFSETQ. The CDR3 is made up of 13 amino acids. Trimming removed 5 bases at V and 4 bases at J, with 11 bases between. Sequencing was performed with immunoSEQ multiplex PCR; in TCRdb, only in-frame clones are kept and a portion is missing. Among about 170,000 clones listed, about 88% were seen once.

J is TRBJ2-3 and V is TRBV5-1, with a weak D call TRBD1 (5 bases). The sequencing here drew on blood, taken from a patient whose treatment included radiotherapy and nephrectomy. The TCR comes from a woman aged 50 to 60 with renal cell carcinoma. The CDR3 nucleotides read TGCGCCAGCAGGGTCAGGGTTCCAGATACGCAGTATTTT. Protein product: CASRVRVPDTQYF.